This TCR beta chain was captured by sequencing in a study of T-cell memory formation after mild COVID-19. One entry per CDR3 protein, called by TCRdb with MiXCR from the 5' RACE reads. The data show around 300,000 distinct CDR3 sequences, 10% to 15% seen once. There are a few counts of this clonotype. Germline CDR1 is SGDLS and CDR2 is YYNGEE. CDR3 length: 13 residues. The V segment lost 3 bases and the J segment 7 bases; nucleotides outside the gene matches: 3. The sequence came from a man younger than 35 who had mild COVID-19 (a few samples of this study predate the infection). Cell type and time point are not known. This chain joins TRBV9 and TRBJ1-2; 10 bases align to TRBD1. The sample taken for sequencing was PBMCs or a T cell subset sorted from them (not recorded which). The CDR3 spells CASSGTGGVGYTF. The CDR3 coding sequence is TGTGCCAGCAGCGGGACAGGGGGAGTTGGCTACACCTTC.